This record covers a single T cell receptor (beta chain). The sample belongs to a study of shared clonotypes between healthy human individuals. The germline CDR1 and CDR2 sequences are SGHDT and YYEEEE. V lost 4 bases and J 8 bases, leaving 11 bases between the germline ends. The CDR3 spans 12 residues. TCRdb keeps only in-frame clones here, not all; method: immunoSEQ multiplex PCR. This table holds more than 2 million clones, approximately 95% found once. This receptor was identified in a man in his late teens or twenties in good health. The sequenced material came from naive CD4+ T cells sorted from blood. Subset defined: CD45RA+ positively selected. V is TRBV5-6 and J is TRBJ2-3; no clear D. The CDR3 here is CASSQGSGTQYF. The DNA of the CDR3 is TGTGCCAGCAGCCAAGGGTCTGGTACGCAGTATTTT.